Listed here are 18 T cell receptor beta chains from one sample, sequenced in a study of blood T cells in healthy people across ages. Through a sample-barcoded 5' primer and a J-beta primer mix, a second PCR was run for about 6 to 11 cycles. TCRdb analysed the 5' RACE reads with MiXCR anew, one entry per CDR3 protein. This table holds 650,000 to 700,000 distinct CDR3 sequences, approximately 29% found once. Sequenced material: blood. The origin of the receptors is a woman older than 75 in good health.

CDR3 DNA: TGCAGTGTCCGGATGGTGAGGGGGGATGGCTACACCTTC. It specifies CSVRMVRGDGYTF. V is TRBV20-1 and J is TRBJ1-2, with TRBD1 as a possible D gene (6 bases). The CDR3 is 13 amino acids. V lost 7 bases to trimming and J lost 6 bases, with 18 bases between them. CDR1 is DFQATT, CDR2 SNEGSKA, per germline (reference sequence).

This clonotype was found many times. A much larger clone differs by one base, so this may be a read error. The CDR3 loop reads CASSWGLAGGTQYF. Here the CDR3 DNA reads TGTGCCAGCAGCTGGGGACTAGCGGGGGGGACCCAGTACTTC. The chain has TRBV6-2 or TRBV6-3 and TRBJ2-5, with 15 bases aligning to TRBD2. The length of the CDR3 is 14 residues. V trimming: 6 bases; J trimming: 7 bases; junction bases outside the gene matches: 3. Germline V CDR1 and CDR2: MNHEY, SVGEGT.

The rearrangement uses TRBV5-5 and TRBJ1-1; unclear D gene. V was shortened by 2 bases and J by 5 bases, with 22 bases between the two germline ends. CDR3 size: 17 residues. Germline V gene data show CDR1 as SGHKS and CDR2 as YYEKEE (reference sequence). The CDR3 DNA sequence: TGTGCCAGCAGCTTAGAATCCGGGTTGAAGGAAAAGACTGAAGCTTTCTTT. Translation: CASSLESGLKEKTEAFF.

This chain connects TRBV18 to TRBJ1-5; D uncertain. The CDR3 is 15 amino acids. In germline, CDR1 is KGHSH, CDR2 LQKENI. The V gene lost 2 bases and the J gene lost 1 base, with 9 bases spanning the gap. CDR3 in amino acids: CASSPGQESNQPQHF. The CDR3 region has the DNA TGTGCCAGCTCACCAGGGCAGGAAAGCAATCAGCCCCAGCATTTT.

This clonotype has more than one count but fewer than ten. The genes are TRBV6-2 or TRBV6-3 and TRBJ2-3, with TRBD2 matching 13 bases. Looked up from germline, CDR1 is MNHEY and CDR2 is SVGEGT. This CDR3 is built from 14 residues. With 8 bases clipped from V and 5 bases from J, the junction kept 4 bases outside the gene matches. The CDR3 loop is CASRLAGGLDTQYF. CDR3 coding DNA: TGTGCCAGCCGACTAGCGGGGGGCTTAGATACGCAGTATTTT.

In regard to this clonotype: A much larger clone is a single base away; this may be a read error. V gene TRBV20-1 combines with J gene TRBJ1-1; 8 bases map to TRBD1. Per the germline V gene, CDR1 is DFQATT and CDR2 is SNEGSKA (reference sequence). J lost 6 bases, V lost 3 bases, and 12 bases had no gene match. This CDR3 spans 15 amino acids. The DNA for the CDR3 is TGCAGTGCTAGGCCATCGCGTCCGACAGGGGCTGAAGCTTTCTTT. Encoded protein: CSARPSRPTGAEAFF.

This clonotype was observed a few times. The rearrangement uses TRBV5-1 and TRBJ2-5, with 8 bases matching TRBD1. CDR1 and CDR2 (germline): SGHRS, YFSETQ. CDR3 length: 14 residues. Trimming cost V 4 bases and J 13 bases; bases outside gene matches: 15. The CDR3 sequence is CASSLGQGANERYF. CDR3 DNA sequence: TGCGCCAGCAGCCTCGGACAGGGAGCCAACGAGCGGTACTTC.

The rearrangement uses TRBV27 and TRBJ2-7; TRBD1 is a possible D gene (6 bases). Germline CDR1 and CDR2: MNHEY and SMNVEV (reference sequence). CDR3 size: 16 residues. V lost 2 bases to trimming and J lost 3 bases, with 17 bases between them. CDR3 DNA: TGTGCCAGCAGTTTAGTCGGCGGCGGACAGCGCTACGAGCAGTACTTC. Translated, it gives CASSLVGGGQRYEQYF.

V is TRBV27 and J is TRBJ2-1; TRBD2 agrees at 12 bases. Germline V gives CDR1 MNHEY, CDR2 SMNVEV (reference sequence). V was clipped by 5 bases and J by 7 bases; unmatched bases: 12. This CDR3 is 17 amino acids long. The CDR3 region has the DNA TGTGCCAGCAGTCCCACTCCGGGACTAGCGGGCCAAAATGAGCAGTTCTTC. Its protein product is CASSPTPGLAGQNEQFF.

This clonotype was seen ten or more times. The J gene is TRBJ1-2, the V gene TRBV15; D is perhaps TRBD1 (6 bases). The CDR3 has 13 residues. V lost 5 bases and J lost 6, with 13 bases in between. Looked up from germline, CDR1 is LNHNV and CDR2 is YYDKDF (reference sequence). The CDR3 loop is CATSVHRQDGYTF. The DNA of the CDR3 is TGTGCCACCAGCGTACACCGACAGGATGGCTACACCTTC. Full variable domain (outside the CDR3, taken from reference TRBV15 and TRBJ1-2): DAMVIQNPRYQVTQFGKPVTLSCSQTLNHNVMYWYQQKSSQAPKLLFHYYDKDFNNEADTPDNFQSRRPNTSFCFLDIRSPGLGDTAMYLCATSVHRQDGYTFGSGTRLTVV.

This clonotype has at least ten counts. The chain recombines TRBV28 with TRBJ2-1, with TRBD1 matching over 12 bases. The germline gives CDR1 MDHEN, CDR2 SYDVKM. V lost 7 bases, J lost 7 bases, and 11 bases stayed unmatched. CDR3 size: 16 residues. The CDR3 bases are TGTGCCAGCACCCTCATCCGGGACAGGGGGCGAAATGAGCAGTTCTTC. The encoded protein is CASTLIRDRGRNEQFF.

The chain uses TRBV14 and TRBJ1-1; 8 bases fit TRBD1. CDR1 and CDR2 from the germline V gene are SGHDN and FVKESK. J gave up 5 bases and V 4 bases, and 12 bases lay outside the gene matches. This CDR3 is built from 16 residues. CDR3 nucleotide sequence: TGTGCCAGCAGCCTCCGGGCAGGGGGCTGGGGAACTGAAGCTTTCTTT. This encodes CASSLRAGGWGTEAFF.

The V and J genes are TRBV7-3 and TRBJ2-1; TRBD2 might be the D (6 bases). Deletions cut 5 bases from V and 0 bases from J, with 14 bases between. The CDR3 has 16 residues. Germline V lookup: CDR1 SGHTA, CDR2 FQGTGA. CDR3 residues: CASSPDSGLSYNEQFF. CDR3 DNA: TGTGCCAGCAGCCCCGATAGCGGCCTCTCCTACAATGAGCAGTTCTTC.

This clonotype has a count of ten or more. V usage is TRBV7-2 and J usage is TRBJ2-5; TRBD2 might be the D (7 bases). The CDR3 spans 14 residues. Germline V gene sequence: CDR1 SGHTA, CDR2 FQGNSA. Trimming stripped 5 bases from V and 5 bases from J, with 15 bases between. CDR3 in DNA: TGTGCCAGCAGCGGGGGGGCAGGGCGTGAGACCCAGTACTTC. It encodes CASSGGAGRETQYF.

The rearrangement joins TRBV6-5 to TRBJ1-5, with TRBD1 matching over 7 bases. The CDR3 runs 15 residues. Germline assignment: CDR1 MNHEY and CDR2 SVGAGI. The V gene end was trimmed by 2 bases and the J gene end by 4 bases; junction bases not matched to a gene: 5. The CDR3, as DNA: TGTGCCAGCAGTTACCCGGGACAGAGAAATCAGCCCCAGCATTTT. Its translation is CASSYPGQRNQPQHF.

Many counts were recorded for this clonotype. This rearrangement joins TRBV5-1 to TRBJ2-1; D is unclear. The germline V gene encodes CDR1 SGHRS and CDR2 YFSETQ. The germline V and J ends were trimmed by 0 bases and 10 bases, with 17 bases remaining between them. The CDR3 spans 15 residues. DNA of the CDR3: TGCGCCAGCAGCTTGGATGGTTGGAGTGTAGTCGAGCAGTTCTTC. This sequence encodes CASSLDGWSVVEQFF.

J is TRBJ1-1 and V is TRBV7-9, with D unresolved. V was cut by 3 bases and J by 3 bases, with 11 bases left in between. This CDR3 has 14 residues. Germline-derived CDR1 and CDR2 are SEHNR and FQNEAQ (reference sequence). The CDR3 DNA sequence: TGTGCCAGCAGCTTCGGGGTGGGCTACACTGAAGCTTTCTTT. Encoded protein: CASSFGVGYTEAFF.

This clonotype turned up a few times. This may come from a read error, since a much larger clone is one base off. V and J are TRBV11-2 and TRBJ2-3; D call uncertain. This CDR3 has 16 residues. Between the trimmed V and J ends, which lost 1 base and 0 bases, there was a span of 11 bases. Germline CDR1 and CDR2: SGHAT and FQNNGV. In nucleotides, the CDR3 is TGTGCCAGCAGCTTAGTTGGTGGGCCTAGCACAGATACGCAGTATTTT. Its translation: CASSLVGGPSTDTQYF.